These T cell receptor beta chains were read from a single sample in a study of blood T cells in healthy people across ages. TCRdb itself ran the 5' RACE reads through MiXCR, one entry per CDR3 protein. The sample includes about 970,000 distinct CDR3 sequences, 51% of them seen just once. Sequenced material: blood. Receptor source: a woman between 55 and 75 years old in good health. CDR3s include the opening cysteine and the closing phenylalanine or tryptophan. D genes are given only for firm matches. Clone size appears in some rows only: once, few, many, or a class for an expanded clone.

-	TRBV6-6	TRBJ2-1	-	CASADWSYNEQFF	TGTGCCAGCGCGGACTGGTCTTACAATGAGCAGTTCTTC
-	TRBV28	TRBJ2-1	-	CASSPAGTPSYNEQFF	TGTGCCAGCAGTCCGGCCGGGACTCCGTCCTACAATGAGCAGTTCTTC
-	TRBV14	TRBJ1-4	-	CASSRIDSNEKLFF	TGTGCCAGCAGCCGTATAGACAGTAATGAAAAACTGTTTTTT
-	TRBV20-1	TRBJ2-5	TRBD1	CSAVTGTGGLKTQYF	TGCAGTGCTGTTACCGGGACAGGGGGCCTAAAGACCCAGTACTTC
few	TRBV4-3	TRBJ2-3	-	CASSQVKGRDTQYF	TGCGCCAGCAGCCAAGTCAAGGGACGCGATACGCAGTATTTT
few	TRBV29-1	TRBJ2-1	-	CSSEERTFGGEQFF	TGCAGCTCAGAAGAGCGGACGTTCGGGGGTGAGCAGTTCTTC
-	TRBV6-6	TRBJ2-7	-	CASSYSSAPAYEQYF	TGTGCCAGCAGTTACTCCTCAGCCCCCGCCTACGAGCAGTACTTC
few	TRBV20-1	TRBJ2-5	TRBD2	CSARLAAQETQYF	TGCAGTGCTAGACTAGCGGCCCAAGAGACCCAGTACTTC
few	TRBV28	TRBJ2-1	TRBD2	CASSLGLAGIYNEQFF	TGTGCCAGCAGTTTAGGGCTAGCGGGAATTTACAATGAGCAGTTCTTC
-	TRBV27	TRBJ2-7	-	CASSFTGEGYEQYF	TGTGCCAGCAGTTTCACGGGGGAAGGCTACGAGCAGTACTTC
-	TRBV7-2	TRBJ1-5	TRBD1	CASSRQGPQPQHF	TGTGCCAGCAGCCGACAGGGACCCCAGCCCCAGCATTTT
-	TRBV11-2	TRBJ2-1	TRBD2	CASSLGSLAGDQFF	TGTGCCAGCAGCTTAGGATCCCTAGCGGGAGATCAGTTCTTC
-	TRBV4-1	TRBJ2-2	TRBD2	CASSHETSGNTGELFF	TGCGCCAGCAGCCATGAGACTAGCGGGAACACCGGGGAGCTGTTTTTT
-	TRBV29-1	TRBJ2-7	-	CSVEGRVGYNEQYF	TGCAGCGTTGAGGGCAGGGTGGGGTACAATGAGCAGTACTTC
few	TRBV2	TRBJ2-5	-	CASTKGRAQETQYF	TGTGCCAGCACCAAAGGACGGGCCCAAGAGACCCAGTACTTC
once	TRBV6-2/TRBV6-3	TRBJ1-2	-	CASRGPLAANYGYTF	TGTGCCAGCAGAGGCCCCCTTGCGGCGAACTATGGCTACACCTTC
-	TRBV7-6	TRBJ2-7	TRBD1	CASSQGDRGVYEQYF	TGTGCCAGCAGCCAAGGGGACAGAGGCGTCTACGAGCAGTACTTC
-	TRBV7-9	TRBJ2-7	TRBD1	CASSPRTGSNYEQYF	TGTGCCAGCAGCCCGAGGACAGGGTCAAACTACGAGCAGTACTTC
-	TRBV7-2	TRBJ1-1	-	CASSLARRRTTEAFF	TGTGCCAGCAGCTTAGCGCGAAGACGCACCACTGAAGCTTTCTTT
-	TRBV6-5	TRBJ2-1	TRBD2	CASSPGTSEFF	TGTGCCAGCAGCCCCGGGACTAGCGAGTTCTTC
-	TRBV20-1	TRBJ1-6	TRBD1	CSATRGRSYNSPLHF	TGCAGTGCCACCAGGGGGCGCTCCTATAATTCACCCCTCCACTTT
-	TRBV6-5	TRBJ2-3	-	CASSTRPAVQRVTDTQYF	TGTGCCAGCAGTACTCGGCCGGCGGTCCAAAGGGTCACAGATACGCAGTATTTT
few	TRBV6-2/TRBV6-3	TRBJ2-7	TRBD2	CASSPSGSITYEQYF	TGTGCCAGCAGCCCTAGCGGGAGTATCACCTACGAGCAGTACTTC
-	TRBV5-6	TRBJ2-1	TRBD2	CASSLIGTSGNNEQFF	TGTGCCAGCAGCTTAATCGGGACTAGCGGGAACAATGAGCAGTTCTTC
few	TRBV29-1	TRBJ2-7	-	CSVVQYTYEQYF	TGCAGCGTTGTACAGTACACGTACGAGCAGTACTTC
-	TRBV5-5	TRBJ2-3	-	CASRFLFQPVGDTQYF	TGTGCCAGCAGGTTTTTGTTTCAACCGGTGGGGGATACGCAGTATTTT
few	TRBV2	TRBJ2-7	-	CASTGIDYEQYF	TGTGCCAGCACCGGAATAGACTACGAGCAGTACTTC
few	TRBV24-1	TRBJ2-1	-	CATSDGGHYNEQFF	TGTGCCACCAGTGACGGTGGACATTACAATGAGCAGTTCTTC
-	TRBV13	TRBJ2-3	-	CASSFSGYTDTQYF	TGTGCCAGCAGCTTTTCTGGGTACACAGATACGCAGTATTTT
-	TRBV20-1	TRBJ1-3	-	CSAKGPSSGNTIYF	TGCAGTGCTAAAGGACCGAGCTCTGGAAACACCATATATTTT
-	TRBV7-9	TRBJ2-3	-	CASSLHMLGGGTDTQYF	TGTGCCAGCAGCTTACATATGCTCGGGGGCGGCACAGATACGCAGTATTTT
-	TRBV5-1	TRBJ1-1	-	CASSDPGVANTEAFF	TGCGCCAGCAGCGATCCCGGTGTAGCGAACACTGAAGCTTTCTTT
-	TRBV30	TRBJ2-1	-	CAWKGPSEQFF	TGTGCCTGGAAGGGTCCGAGCGAGCAGTTCTTC
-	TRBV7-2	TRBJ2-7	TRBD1	CASSLLQGVREQYF	TGTGCCAGCAGCTTATTACAGGGGGTCCGCGAGCAGTACTTC
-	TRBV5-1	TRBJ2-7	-	CASSPGGRNYEQYF	TGCGCCAGCAGCCCCGGAGGGAGGAATTACGAGCAGTACTTC
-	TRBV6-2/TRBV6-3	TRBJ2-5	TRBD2	CASSSGPQGGETQYF	TGTGCCAGCAGTTCGGGTCCCCAGGGAGGGGAGACCCAGTACTTC
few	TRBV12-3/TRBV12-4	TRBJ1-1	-	CASTRAQNTEAFF	TGTGCCAGCACCCGGGCCCAGAACACTGAAGCTTTCTTT
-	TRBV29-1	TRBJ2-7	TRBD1	CSARDRLLGEQYF	TGCAGCGCCCGGGACAGGTTGTTGGGCGAGCAGTACTTC
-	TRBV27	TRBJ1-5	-	CASSLSAWGDQPQHF	TGTGCCAGCAGTTTATCCGCGTGGGGGGATCAGCCCCAGCATTTT